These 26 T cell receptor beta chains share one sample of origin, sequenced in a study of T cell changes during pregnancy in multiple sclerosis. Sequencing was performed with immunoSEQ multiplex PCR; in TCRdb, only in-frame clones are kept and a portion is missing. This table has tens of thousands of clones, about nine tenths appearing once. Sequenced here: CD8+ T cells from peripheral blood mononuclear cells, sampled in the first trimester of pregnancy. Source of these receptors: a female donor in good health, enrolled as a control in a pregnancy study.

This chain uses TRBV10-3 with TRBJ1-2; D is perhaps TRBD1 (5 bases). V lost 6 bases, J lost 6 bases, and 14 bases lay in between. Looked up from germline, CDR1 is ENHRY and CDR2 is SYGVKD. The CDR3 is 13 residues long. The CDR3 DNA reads TGTGCCATCAGCCGCGCAGCGGGGGATGGCTACACCTTC. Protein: CAISRAAGDGYTF.

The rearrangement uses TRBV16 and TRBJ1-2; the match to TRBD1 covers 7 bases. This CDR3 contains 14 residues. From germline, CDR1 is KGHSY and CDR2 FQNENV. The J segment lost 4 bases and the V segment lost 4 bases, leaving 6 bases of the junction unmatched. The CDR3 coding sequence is TGTGCCAGCAGCCCCGGGACAGTTAGCTATGGCTACACCTTC. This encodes CASSPGTVSYGYTF.

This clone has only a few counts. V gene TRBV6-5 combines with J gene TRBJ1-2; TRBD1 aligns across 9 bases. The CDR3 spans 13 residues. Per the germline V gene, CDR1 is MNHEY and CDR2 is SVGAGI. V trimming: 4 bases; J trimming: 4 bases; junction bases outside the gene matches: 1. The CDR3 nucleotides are TGTGCCAGCAGTTCACAGGGGGCCTATGGCTACACCTTC. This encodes CASSSQGAYGYTF.

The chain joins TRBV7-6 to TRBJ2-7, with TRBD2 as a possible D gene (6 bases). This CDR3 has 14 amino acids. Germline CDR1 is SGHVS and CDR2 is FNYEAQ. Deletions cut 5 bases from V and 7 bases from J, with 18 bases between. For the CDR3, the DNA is TGTGCCAGCAGCCCCGGGGCAGCGGGTTGGGAGCAGTACTTC. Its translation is CASSPGAAGWEQYF.

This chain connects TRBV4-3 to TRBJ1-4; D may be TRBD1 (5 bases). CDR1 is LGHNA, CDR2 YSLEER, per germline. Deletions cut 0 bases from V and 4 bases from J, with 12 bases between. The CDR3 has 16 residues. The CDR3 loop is CASSQERGLFNEKLFF. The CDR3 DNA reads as TGCGCCAGCAGCCAAGAGAGGGGACTGTTTAATGAAAAACTGTTTTTT.

CDR3 protein: CASSYRVQGKPQHF. CDR3 DNA sequence: TGTGCCAGCAGTTATAGGGTTCAGGGGAAGCCCCAGCATTTT. V gene TRBV28 combines with J gene TRBJ1-5; D might be TRBD1 (6 bases). CDR3 length equals 14 residues. Germline assignment: CDR1 MDHEN and CDR2 SYDVKM. Trimming removed 4 bases from V and 8 bases from J, with 15 bases in between.

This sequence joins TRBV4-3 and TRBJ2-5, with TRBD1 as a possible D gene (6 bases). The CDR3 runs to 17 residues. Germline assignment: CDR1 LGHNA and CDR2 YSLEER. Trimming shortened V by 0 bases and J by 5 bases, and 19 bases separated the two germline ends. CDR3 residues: CASSQDLRGQGSETQYF. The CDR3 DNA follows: TGCGCCAGCAGCCAAGATTTAAGAGGGCAGGGGTCGGAGACCCAGTACTTC.

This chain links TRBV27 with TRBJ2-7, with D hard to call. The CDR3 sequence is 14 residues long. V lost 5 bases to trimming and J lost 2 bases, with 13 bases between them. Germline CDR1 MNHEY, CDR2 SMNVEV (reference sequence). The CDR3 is CASSPSSHTYEQYF. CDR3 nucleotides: TGTGCCAGCAGTCCATCTTCCCACACCTACGAGCAGTACTTC.

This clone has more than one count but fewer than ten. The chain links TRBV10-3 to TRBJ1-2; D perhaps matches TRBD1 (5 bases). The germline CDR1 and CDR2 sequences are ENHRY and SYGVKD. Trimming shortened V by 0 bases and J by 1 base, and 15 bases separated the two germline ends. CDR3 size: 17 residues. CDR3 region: CAISESGGIDSNYGYTF. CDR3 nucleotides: TGTGCCATCAGTGAGTCGGGGGGGATAGACAGTAACTATGGCTACACCTTC.

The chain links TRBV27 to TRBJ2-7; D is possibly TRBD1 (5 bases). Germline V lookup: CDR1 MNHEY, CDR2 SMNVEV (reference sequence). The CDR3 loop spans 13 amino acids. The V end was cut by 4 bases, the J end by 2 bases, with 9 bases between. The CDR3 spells CASSSQGPYEQYF. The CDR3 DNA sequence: TGTGCCAGCAGTTCCCAGGGTCCCTACGAGCAGTACTTC.

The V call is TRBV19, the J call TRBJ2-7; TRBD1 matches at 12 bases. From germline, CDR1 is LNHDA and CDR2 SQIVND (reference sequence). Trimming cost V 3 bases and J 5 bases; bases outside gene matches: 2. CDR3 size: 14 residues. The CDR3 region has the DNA TGTGCCAGTAGTATTGGGACAGGGGGCCACGAGCAGTACTTC. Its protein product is CASSIGTGGHEQYF.

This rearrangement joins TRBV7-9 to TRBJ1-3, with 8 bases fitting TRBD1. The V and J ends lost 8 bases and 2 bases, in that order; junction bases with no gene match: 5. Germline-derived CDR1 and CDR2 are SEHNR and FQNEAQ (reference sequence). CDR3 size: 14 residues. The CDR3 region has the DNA TGTGCCAGCCGCTCAGGGGGCACTGGAAACACCATATATTTT. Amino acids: CASRSGGTGNTIYF.

The CDR3 sequence: CASSMPRIGTGNTEAFF. CDR3 nucleotide sequence: TGTGCCAGCAGTATGCCCCGGATTGGGACAGGGAACACTGAAGCTTTCTTT. V is TRBV28 and J is TRBJ1-1, with 8 bases aligning to TRBD1. The CDR3 is 17 residues long. V lost 5 bases, J lost 1 base, and 12 bases stayed unmatched. Looked up from germline, CDR1 is MDHEN and CDR2 is SYDVKM. The full variable domain, completed using reference TRBV28 and TRBJ1-1, is DVKVTQSSRYLVKRTGEKVFLECVQDMDHENMFWYRQDPGLGLRLIYFSYDVKMKEKGDIPEGYSVSREKKERFSLILESASTNQTSMYLCASSMPRIGTGNTEAFFGQGTRLTVV.

The CDR3 sequence: CASSYSTGNEQYF. In DNA form, the CDR3 reads TGTGCCAGCAGTTACTCGACAGGGAACGAGCAGTACTTC. J is TRBJ2-7 and V is TRBV6-5; 7 nucleotides line up with TRBD1. Germline values: CDR1 MNHEY, CDR2 SVGAGI. Trimming took 0 bases from V and 5 from J; bases not matched to a gene: 1. This CDR3 spans 13 amino acids.

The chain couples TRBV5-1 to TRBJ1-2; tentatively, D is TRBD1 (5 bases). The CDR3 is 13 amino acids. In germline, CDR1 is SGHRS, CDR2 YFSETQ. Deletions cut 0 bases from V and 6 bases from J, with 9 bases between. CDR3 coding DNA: TGCGCCAGCAGCTTGGCCGACAGAGATGGCTACACCTTC. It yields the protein CASSLADRDGYTF.

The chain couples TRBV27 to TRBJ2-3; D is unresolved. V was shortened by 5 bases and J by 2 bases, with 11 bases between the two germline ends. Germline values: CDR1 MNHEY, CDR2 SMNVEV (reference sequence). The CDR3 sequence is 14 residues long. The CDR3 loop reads CASSESRDTDTQYF. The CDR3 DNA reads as TGTGCCAGCAGTGAGTCCCGAGACACAGATACGCAGTATTTT.

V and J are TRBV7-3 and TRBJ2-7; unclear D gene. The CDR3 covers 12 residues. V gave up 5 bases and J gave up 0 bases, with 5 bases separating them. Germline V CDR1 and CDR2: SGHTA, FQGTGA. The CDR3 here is CASSQDSYEQYF. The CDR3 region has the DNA TGTGCCAGCAGCCAGGACTCCTACGAGCAGTACTTC.

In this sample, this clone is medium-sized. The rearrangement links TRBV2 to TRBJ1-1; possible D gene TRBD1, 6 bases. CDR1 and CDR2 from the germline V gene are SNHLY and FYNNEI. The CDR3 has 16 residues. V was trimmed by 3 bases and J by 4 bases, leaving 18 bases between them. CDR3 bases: TGTGCCAGCAGTGATTCACGTTGGCAGGGGATCACTGAAGCTTTCTTT. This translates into CASSDSRWQGITEAFF.

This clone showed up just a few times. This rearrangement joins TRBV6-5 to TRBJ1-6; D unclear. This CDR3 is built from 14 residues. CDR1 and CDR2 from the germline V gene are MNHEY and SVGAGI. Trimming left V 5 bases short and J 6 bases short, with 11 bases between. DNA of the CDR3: TGTGCCAGCAGTCGGTCGGGGAGTAATTCACCCCTCCACTTT. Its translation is CASSRSGSNSPLHF.

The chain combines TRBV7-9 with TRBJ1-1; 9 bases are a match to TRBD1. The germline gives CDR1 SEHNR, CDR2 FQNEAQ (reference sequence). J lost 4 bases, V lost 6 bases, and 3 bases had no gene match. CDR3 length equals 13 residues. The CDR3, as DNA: TGTGCCAGCAGAACAGGGGGCGTCACTGAAGCTTTCTTT. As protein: CASRTGGVTEAFF. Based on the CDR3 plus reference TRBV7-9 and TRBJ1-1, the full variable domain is DTGVSQNPRHKITKRGQNVTFRCDPISEHNRLYWYRQTLGQGPEFLTYFQNEAQLEKSRLLSDRFSAERPKGSFSTLEIQRTEQGDSAMYLCASRTGGVTEAFFGQGTRLTVV.

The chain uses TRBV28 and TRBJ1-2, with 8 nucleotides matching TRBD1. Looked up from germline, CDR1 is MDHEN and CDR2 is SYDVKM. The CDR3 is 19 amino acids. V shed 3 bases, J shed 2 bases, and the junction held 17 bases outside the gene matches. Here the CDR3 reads CASSFSPRDRQGLNYGYTF. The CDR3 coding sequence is TGTGCCAGCAGTTTCAGCCCACGGGACAGGCAGGGCCTAAACTATGGCTACACCTTC.

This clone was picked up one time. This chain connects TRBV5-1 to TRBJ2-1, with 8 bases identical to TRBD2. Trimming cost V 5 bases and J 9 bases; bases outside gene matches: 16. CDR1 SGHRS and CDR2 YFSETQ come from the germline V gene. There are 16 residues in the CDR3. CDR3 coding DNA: TGCGCCAGCAGTTCGAAAGGCGGGGGGCCCCTCGGTGAGCAGTTCTTC. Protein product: CASSSKGGGPLGEQFF.

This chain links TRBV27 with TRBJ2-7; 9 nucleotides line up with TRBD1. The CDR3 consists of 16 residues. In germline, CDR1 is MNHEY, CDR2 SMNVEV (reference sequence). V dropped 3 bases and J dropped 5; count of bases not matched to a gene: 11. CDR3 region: CASSLKPDRGVDEQYF. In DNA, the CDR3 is TGTGCCAGCAGTTTGAAACCGGACAGGGGAGTCGACGAGCAGTACTTC.

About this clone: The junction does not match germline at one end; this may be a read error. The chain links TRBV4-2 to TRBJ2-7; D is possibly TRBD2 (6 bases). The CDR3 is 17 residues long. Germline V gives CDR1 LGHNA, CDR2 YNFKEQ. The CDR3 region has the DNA TGTGCCAGCAGCGAAGAGCTTGACAGCCGGGCGGGGTACGAGCAGTACTTC. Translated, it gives CASSEELDSRAGYEQYF.

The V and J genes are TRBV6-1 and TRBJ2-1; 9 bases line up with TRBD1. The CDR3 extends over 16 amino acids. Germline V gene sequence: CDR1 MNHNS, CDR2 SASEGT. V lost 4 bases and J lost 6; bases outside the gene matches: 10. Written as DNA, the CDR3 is TGTGCCAGCAGTGCCTCCGGGACAGGGTTCTCCAATGAGCAGTTCTTC. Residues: CASSASGTGFSNEQFF.

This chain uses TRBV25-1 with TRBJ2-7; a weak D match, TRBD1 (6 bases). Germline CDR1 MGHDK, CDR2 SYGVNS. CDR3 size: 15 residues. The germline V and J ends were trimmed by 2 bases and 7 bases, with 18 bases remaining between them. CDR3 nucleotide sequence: TGTGCCAGCAGTGAAATGAGGGACACCCTCGGGGAGCAGTACTTC. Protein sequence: CASSEMRDTLGEQYF.